These 24 T cell receptor beta chains were all obtained from the same sample, sequenced in a study of blood T cell repertoires in COVID-19 (TCRdb year 2020). Library preparation was by the immunoSEQ multiplex PCR assay. TCRdb stores this immuneACCESS table with in-frame sequences only. Part of the clones is absent; in the studies checked, under half of the shortfall reflects unresolved V genes, and no reason is known for the rest. The sample contains 330,000 or so clones, over 75% of them found a single time. Jointly, the top ten make up roughly 3% of the sample. The sample taken for sequencing was PBMCs or T cells enriched from blood (not recorded which). These TCRs come from a woman aged 30 to 39 who had recovered from COVID-19.

The chain uses TRBV7-3 and TRBJ1-1; D might be TRBD1 (5 bases). CDR3 length: 14 amino acids. Per the germline V gene, CDR1 is SGHTA and CDR2 is FQGTGA. V was trimmed by 2 bases and J by 3 bases, leaving 10 bases between them. CDR3 DNA: TGTGCCAGCAGCTTATCGACAGTCTACACTGAAGCTTTCTTT. It translates to CASSLSTVYTEAFF.

J is TRBJ1-6 and V is TRBV18, with 11 bases that match TRBD1. V lost 0 bases to trimming and J lost 7 bases; unmatched junction nucleotides: 2. The CDR3 loop spans 16 amino acids. Per the germline V gene, CDR1 is KGHSH and CDR2 is LQKENI. CDR3 loop: CASSPPGQGANSPLHF. The CDR3 DNA sequence: TGTGCCAGCTCACCACCAGGACAGGGGGCAAATTCACCCCTCCACTTT.

This clone was seen more than once but under ten times. The chain joins TRBV21-1 to TRBJ2-2; the D segment call TRBD1 is taken from the table without a DNA check. TRBV21-1 corresponds to a pseudogene. The CDR3 contains 22 residues. This CDR3 reads CASSEGRLKGQGAGACTGELFF. CDR3 nucleotide sequence: TGTGCCAGCAGCGAGGGGCGTTTAAAAGGACAGGGGGCTGGTGCGTGCACCGGGGAGCTGTTTTTT.

The V gene is TRBV19, the J gene TRBJ1-1; 7 bases map to TRBD1. V trimming: 9 bases; J trimming: 10 bases; junction bases outside the gene matches: 20. The germline gives CDR1 LNHDA, CDR2 SQIVND (reference sequence). This CDR3 is built from 15 residues. The CDR3 spells CASQAADRDSAAAFF. The CDR3 DNA sequence: TGTGCCAGCCAGGCGGCAGACAGGGATTCAGCCGCAGCTTTCTTT.

The chain employs TRBV3-1 (or the pseudogene TRBV3-2) and TRBJ2-7; the D gene is possibly TRBD1 (6 bases). The CDR3 extends over 12 amino acids. Germline V gene sequence: CDR1 LGHDT, CDR2 YNNKEL (reference sequence). V lost 6 bases, J lost 2 bases, and 8 bases lay in between. The CDR3: CASRSGAYEQYF. The CDR3 DNA is TGTGCCAGCAGGTCAGGGGCCTACGAGCAGTACTTC.

The rearrangement links TRBV11-2 to TRBJ2-5; D perhaps matches TRBD2 (5 bases). Per the germline V gene, CDR1 is SGHAT and CDR2 is FQNNGV. Trimming pared 2 bases from V and 5 bases from J, leaving 12 bases between. The CDR3 has 14 amino acids. The CDR3 here is CASSLSSGGETQYF. CDR3 coding DNA: TGTGCCAGCAGCTTAAGTTCGGGCGGGGAGACCCAGTACTTC.

V gene TRBV7-3 combines with J gene TRBJ2-1; the match to TRBD2 covers 10 bases. This CDR3 has 15 amino acids. Germline CDR1 SGHTA, CDR2 FQGTGA. The V gene end was trimmed by 5 bases and the J gene end by 2 bases; junction bases not matched to a gene: 3. CDR3 in amino acids: CASSRSGGTYNEQFF. CDR3 nucleotide sequence: TGTGCCAGCAGCCGTAGCGGGGGGACCTACAATGAGCAGTTCTTC.

The genes are TRBV18 and TRBJ1-1; D is uncertain. The CDR3 runs to 14 residues. The germline CDR1 and CDR2 sequences are KGHSH and LQKENI. Trimming pared 4 bases from V and 2 bases from J, leaving 11 bases between. The CDR3 region has the DNA TGTGCCAGCTCACAGGAGAGTAGTAACACTGAAGCTTTCTTT. It encodes CASSQESSNTEAFF.

This clone was observed at least ten times. The chain links TRBV4-1 to TRBJ2-1, with D possibly matching TRBD1 (5 bases). Germline assignment: CDR1 MGHRA and CDR2 YSYEKL. Trimming took off 4 bases at V and 5 bases at J, with 12 bases between the two ends. CDR3 length: 14 amino acids. This CDR3 reads CASSPSPRDNEQFF. Here the CDR3 DNA reads TGCGCCAGCAGCCCCAGCCCCAGGGACAATGAGCAGTTCTTC.

The V call is TRBV6-6, the J call TRBJ1-6; 11 bases line up with TRBD1. V lost 0 bases to trimming and J lost 9 bases; unmatched junction nucleotides: 1. The germline V gene has CDR1 MNHNY and CDR2 SVGAGI (reference sequence). This CDR3 comprises 15 residues. Here the CDR3 DNA reads TGTGCCAGCAGTTACTCGGACAGGGGGCGTTCACCCCTCCACTTT. It encodes CASSYSDRGRSPLHF.

V and J are TRBV11-2 and TRBJ2-3; 11 bases fit TRBD2. CDR1 is SGHAT and CDR2 is FQNNGV in the germline V gene. The CDR3 loop spans 17 amino acids. Trimming removed 1 base from V and 3 bases from J; junction bases left unmatched: 6. CDR3 nucleotide sequence: TGTGCCAGCAGCTTAGGGGTACTAGCGGGAGTTACAGATACGCAGTATTTT. Its protein product is CASSLGVLAGVTDTQYF.

This clone came up once. J is TRBJ1-1 and V is TRBV7-8, with TRBD1 matching over 9 bases. Germline-derived CDR1 and CDR2 are SGHVS and FQNEAQ. V lost 5 bases, J lost 1 base, and 11 bases stayed unmatched. The CDR3 runs to 17 residues. CDR3 coding DNA: TGTGCCAGCAGCCCTATACAGGGGGCGCGCGGGAACACTGAAGCTTTCTTT. It translates to CASSPIQGARGNTEAFF.

On this clone: The sample contains more than one DNA sequence encoding this CDR3. V usage is TRBV27 and J usage is TRBJ2-1; 9 bases map to TRBD2. J was trimmed by 4 bases and V by 6 bases; bases with no gene match: 4. CDR3 size: 14 residues. CDR1 is MNHEY and CDR2 is SMNVEV in the germline V gene (reference sequence). The CDR3 loop is CASRLAGSYNEQFF. Written as DNA, the CDR3 is TGTGCCAGCAGGCTAGCGGGGAGTTACAATGAGCAGTTCTTC.

This clone came up once. The chain carries TRBV18 and TRBJ2-1, with 14 bases that match TRBD2. CDR1 and CDR2 (germline): KGHSH, LQKENI. The CDR3 covers 15 residues. Trimming took 3 bases from V and 7 from J; bases not matched to a gene: 2. This CDR3 is CASSPTSGGVNEQFF. Here the CDR3 DNA reads TGTGCCAGCTCACCGACTAGCGGGGGGGTAAATGAGCAGTTCTTC.

V gene TRBV20-1 combines with J gene TRBJ1-6; 8 bases agree with TRBD1. CDR1 and CDR2 (germline): DFQATT, SNEGSKA (reference sequence). V shed 3 bases, J shed 6 bases, and the junction held 7 bases outside the gene matches. The CDR3 is 15 amino acids. The CDR3: CSASAGTGFNSPLHF. DNA of the CDR3: TGCAGTGCTAGTGCCGGGACAGGATTTAATTCACCCCTCCACTTT.

The chain uses TRBV4-2 and TRBJ1-2, with 10 bases fitting TRBD1. Trimming cost V 3 bases and J 3 bases; bases outside gene matches: 4. Germline V gene data show CDR1 as LGHNA and CDR2 as YNFKEQ. The CDR3 length is 15 residues. The CDR3 is CASSHPGTGDYGYTF. In nucleotides, the CDR3 is TGTGCCAGCAGCCATCCTGGGACAGGGGACTATGGCTACACCTTC.

CDR3 in amino acids: CASSLTLDRTNYGYTF. The CDR3 DNA is TGCGCCAGCAGCTTGACCCTTGACAGGACAAACTATGGCTACACCTTC. This chain joins TRBV5-1 and TRBJ1-2, with D tentatively TRBD1 (6 bases). The germline V and J ends were trimmed by 1 base and 2 bases, with 15 bases remaining between them. Germline V lookup: CDR1 SGHRS, CDR2 YFSETQ. This CDR3 is 16 amino acids long.

The rearrangement joins TRBV5-1 to TRBJ1-2; D is possibly TRBD1 (5 bases). Deletions cut 0 bases from V and 6 bases from J, with 12 bases between. Germline-derived CDR1 and CDR2 are SGHRS and YFSETQ. The CDR3 extends over 14 amino acids. In DNA form, the CDR3 reads TGCGCCAGCAGCTTGGCCACTCGGGGGGATGGCTACACCTTC. Protein sequence: CASSLATRGDGYTF.

The chain couples TRBV19 to TRBJ2-7; 11 bases are shared with TRBD1. There are 15 residues in the CDR3. V was pared by 3 bases and J by 3 bases, with 4 bases of the junction left unmatched. Germline values: CDR1 LNHDA, CDR2 SQIVND (reference sequence). DNA for the CDR3: TGTGCCAGTAGTATTTGGGACAGGGGGGGCTACGAGCAGTACTTC. Protein: CASSIWDRGGYEQYF.

This clone was observed a few times. This chain uses TRBV12-3 or TRBV12-4 with TRBJ1-5, with unresolved D. V shed 5 bases and J shed 0 bases, with 5 bases lying between them. The CDR3 spans 13 residues. CDR3 DNA: TGTGCCAGCAGTCCCAATAGCAATCAGCCCCAGCATTTT. Translating it yields CASSPNSNQPQHF.

The V gene is TRBV10-3, the J gene TRBJ2-1; the match to TRBD2 covers 15 bases. The CDR3 extends over 17 amino acids. The trim removed 7 bases at V and 1 base at J, leaving 5 bases unmatched. Germline loops: CDR1 ENHRY, CDR2 SYGVKD. CDR3 in DNA: TGTGCCATCAAAGGGACTAGCGGGGGGTCTTCCTACAATGAGCAGTTCTTC. It specifies CAIKGTSGGSSYNEQFF.

V and J are TRBV27 and TRBJ1-3, with TRBD1 matching over 8 bases. Germline V gives CDR1 MNHEY, CDR2 SMNVEV (reference sequence). The V gene end was trimmed by 0 bases and the J gene end by 4 bases; junction bases not matched to a gene: 2. The CDR3 length is 15 residues. The CDR3 coding sequence is TGTGCCAGCAGTTTATCTGGGGACAGGGGAAACACCATATATTTT. It specifies CASSLSGDRGNTIYF.

The rearrangement uses TRBV4-1 and TRBJ1-2; 8 nucleotides align to TRBD1. The CDR3 totals 15 residues. With V trimmed by 4 bases and J by 6 bases, 10 bases remained unmatched. Germline CDR1 and CDR2: MGHRA and YSYEKL. The DNA of the CDR3 is TGCGCCAGCAGCCCTTATGAGGGACAGGTGAATGGCTACACCTTC. It encodes CASSPYEGQVNGYTF.

The V and J genes are TRBV9 and TRBJ2-3; maybe TRBD1 (5 bases). The germline V gene encodes CDR1 SGDLS and CDR2 YYNGEE. The CDR3 runs to 16 residues. Trimming left V 0 bases short and J 4 bases short, with 15 bases between. The CDR3 region has the DNA TGTGCCAGCAGCGTAGAGTCGACTGTAGGGGCAGATACGCAGTATTTT. It encodes CASSVESTVGADTQYF.